This T cell receptor beta chain is drawn from a study of glioma-infiltrating T cells. Regarding the study as a whole: Very few CDR3 sequences were shared between tissue and blood.

TCR alpha and beta CDR3 regions were amplified from RNA using iRepertoire nested multiplex PCR. TCRdb re-called the multiplex PCR reads with MiXCR, one entry per CDR3 protein. The repertoire consists of over 100,000 distinct CDR3 sequences, with 25% to 30% occurring once and the leading ten covering around 30%. Worth noting for this clonotype: The antigen remains undetermined.

The CDR3 totals 15 residues. Looked up from germline, CDR1 is SGHTA and CDR2 is FQGNSA. V was cut by 2 bases and J by 8 bases, with 16 bases left in between. Sequencing input: glioma tissue, nonneoplastic brain tissue, or PBMCs (not recorded which). The TCR originated in a human donor with low-grade glioma or glioblastoma, undergoing nonglioma brain surgery, or in good health (not recorded which). This rearrangement joins TRBV7-2 to TRBJ2-1; D not certain. CDR3 amino acids: CASSLTPNSGYEQFF. CDR3 DNA sequence: TGTGCCAGCAGCTTAACCCCTAACTCTGGCTATGAGCAGTTCTTC.